One T cell receptor beta chain is described in this entry. Patients with Susac syndrome met diagnostic criteria that were recently defined for definite or probable disease. The TEMRA cells underwent FACS enrichment, while the CD8+ and CD4+ T cells underwent negative isolation. Looked up from germline, CDR1 is SGDLS and CDR2 is YYNGEE. Deletions cut 4 bases from V and 4 bases from J, with 17 bases between. The CDR3 runs to 16 residues. This entry is derived from a study of CD8 T cells in Susac syndrome. Random hexamers primed reverse transcription of about 0.45 to 1 ug RNA. Across 54 Vbeta and 13 Jbeta, immunoSEQ multiplex PCR amplified TCR beta CDR3. MiXCR was run by TCRdb on the immunoSEQ multiplex PCR reads, yielding one entry per CDR3 protein. Of tens of thousands of distinct CDR3 sequences listed, 95% to 96% are singletons.

The chain recombines TRBV9 with TRBJ1-4; D is uncertain. Sequences were obtained from CD8+ T cells from PBMCs. This clonotype was obtained from a human donor with Susac syndrome. The CDR3 loop reads CASSPLAEGSNEKLFF. In nucleotides, the CDR3 is TGTGCCAGCAGCCCCCTCGCGGAGGGAAGTAATGAAAAACTGTTTTTT.